This is a list of T cell receptor beta chains from one sample in a study of cytomegalovirus exposure and HLA in healthy donors. Clones were sequenced by immunoSEQ multiplex PCR, and TCRdb holds only the in-frame ones, with some missing. The sample carries approximately 190,000 clones, about 81% recorded once. The sample was PBMCs. The receptors come from a woman aged 18-29 years in good health and CMV-seropositive. CDR3s leave out the opening cysteine and the closing phenylalanine or tryptophan. The D gene is left open where the match is weak. A clone size is listed for some rows: how often the clone was seen (once, few, many), or a class if it is expanded.

- | TRBV28 | - | ASKSGAASSEKLF
once | TRBV14 | - | ASSSEVAEAF
once | TRBV12-2 | - | ASRLESPSGSPPGELF
- | TRBV7-3 | TRBD2 | ASSVGGLNNEQF
few | TRBV6-1 | TRBD1 | ASSEAHTGEAKNIQY
- | TRBV7-2 | - | ASRQGPGYT
- | TRBV9 | TRBD2 | ASSVRLAGAWEEQF
- | TRBV27 | TRBD2 | ASSFPGLAVQETQY
- | TRBV28 | TRBD2 | ASSSSQGLADGETQY
- | TRBV5-6 | TRBD1 | ASSLFGGDRGNQPQH
- | TRBV4-2 | TRBD2 | ASSQRRGGGTDTQY
- | TRBV6-5 | - | ASRAGATNEKLF
- | TRBV10-3 | - | AIRPGPTYEQY
few | TRBV10-3 | TRBD1 | AISPGTGVTEAF
- | TRBV5-4 | TRBD2 | ASSPWTSGLVEQF
- | TRBV6-5 | TRBD1 | ASSDQGAGDGYT
- | TRBV10-2 | - | ATSQGSETQY
- | TRBV5-1 | TRBD1 | ASSVSPTGGTEAF
once | TRBV28 | TRBD2 | ASSFSGGGNTGELF
- | TRBV6-4 | - | ASSDSSGPNSPLH
- | TRBV7-2 | - | ASSLGYMYSNQPQH
- | TRBV5-6 | - | ASSFIGVGTEAF
- | TRBV5-1 | TRBD2 | ASSRGGAEGNEQF
- | TRBV29-1 | TRBD2 | SVVSTAGGTYYNEQF
- | TRBV11-2 | TRBD2 | ASSFSGGPTGELF
- | TRBV6-1 | - | ASSRLSSEQF
- | TRBV19 | TRBD1 | ASSLQGVGTEAF
- | TRBV6-4 | TRBD2 | ASSVTSVGTDTQY
- | TRBV27 | - | ASSLMFPDTQY
- | TRBV7-9 | TRBD1 | ASSLDRGNTEAF
- | TRBV7-2 | TRBD1 | ASSLGPGGYFPYGYT
once | TRBV28 | TRBD1 | ASSRLGSGQGYEQY
- | TRBV5-1 | TRBD2 | ASAAGVSTDTQY
- | TRBV19 | - | ASSIRAGVVTEAF
once | TRBV19 | TRBD1 | ASSPGQGGQPQH
few | TRBV6-4 | - | ASSDRGSTDTQY
- | TRBV7-2 | TRBD2 | ASSLLAAQETQY
- | TRBV2 | - | ASSEIWDTGWDTQY
- | TRBV6-1 | TRBD2 | ASNGLAGGYQY
- | TRBV6-4 | - | ASSNREGDQPQH
- | TRBV7-3 | TRBD2 | ASSPPGLAGGNEQF
- | TRBV19 | - | ASRKGHLNTEAF
- | TRBV28 | - | ASSLIGSRYGYT
- | TRBV7-9 | - | ASRLREEKLF
- | TRBV9 | TRBD2 | ASSVGSGGAIVGGELF
- | TRBV9 | TRBD2 | ASSASGVSTDTQY
- | TRBV10-2 | - | ASSESGGAATGELF
few | TRBV5-4 | TRBD2 | ASSPQPISGGAPDTQY
- | TRBV11-2 | TRBD1 | ASSLLASWTGPYEQY
- | TRBV5-1 | - | ASSLTGTSTDTQY
- | TRBV21-1 | - | ASTNGGWGTEAF
- | TRBV2 | - | ASSHAGDIGYGYT
- | TRBV7-2 | - | ASSRQRQSTDTQY
- | TRBV10-3 | - | AIRPFGEGNSPLH
- | TRBV4-3 | - | ASSHPGDGELF
- | TRBV15 | - | ATSAGLRLSTDTQY
- | TRBV5-1 | TRBD2 | ASSLAQSGGGNEQF
- | TRBV5-1 | TRBD1 | ASSTRQGENTEAF
- | TRBV10-3 | TRBD1 | AISERTGETEAF